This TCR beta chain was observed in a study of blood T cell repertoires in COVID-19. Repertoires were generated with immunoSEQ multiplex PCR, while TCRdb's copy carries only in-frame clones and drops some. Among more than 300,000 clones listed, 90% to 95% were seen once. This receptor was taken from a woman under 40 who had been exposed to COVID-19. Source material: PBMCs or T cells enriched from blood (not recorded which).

CDR3 amino acids: CASSVRVDNTEAFF. The CDR3 DNA sequence: TGTGCCAGCAGCGTAAGAGTAGATAACACTGAAGCTTTCTTT. The chain links TRBV9 to TRBJ1-1; D unclear. V gave up 1 base and J gave up 2 bases, with 9 bases separating them. This CDR3 has 14 amino acids. Looked up from germline, CDR1 is SGDLS and CDR2 is YYNGEE.